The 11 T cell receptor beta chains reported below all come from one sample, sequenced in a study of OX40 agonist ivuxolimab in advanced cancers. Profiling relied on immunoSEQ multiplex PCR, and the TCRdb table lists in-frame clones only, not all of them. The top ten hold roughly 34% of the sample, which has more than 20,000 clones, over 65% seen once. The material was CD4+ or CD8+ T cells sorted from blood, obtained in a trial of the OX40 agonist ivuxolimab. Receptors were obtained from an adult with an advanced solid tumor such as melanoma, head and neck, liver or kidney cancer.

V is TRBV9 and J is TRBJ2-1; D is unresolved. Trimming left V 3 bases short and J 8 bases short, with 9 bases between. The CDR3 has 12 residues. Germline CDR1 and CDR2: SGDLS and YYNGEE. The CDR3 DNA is TGTGCCAGCAGCGGCGATGACGATGAGCAGTTCTTC. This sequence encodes CASSGDDDEQFF.

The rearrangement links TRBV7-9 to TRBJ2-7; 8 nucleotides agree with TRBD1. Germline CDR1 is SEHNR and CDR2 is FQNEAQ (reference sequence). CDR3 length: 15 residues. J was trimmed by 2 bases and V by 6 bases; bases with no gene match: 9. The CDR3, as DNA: TGTGCCAGCAGTTCAGACAGGGGTCTACCCTACGAGCAGTACTTC. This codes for CASSSDRGLPYEQYF. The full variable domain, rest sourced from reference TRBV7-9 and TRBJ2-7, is DTGVSQNPRHKITKRGQNVTFRCDPISEHNRLYWYRQTLGQGPEFLTYFQNEAQLEKSRLLSDRFSAERPKGSFSTLEIQRTEQGDSAMYLCASSSDRGLPYEQYFGPGTRLTVT.

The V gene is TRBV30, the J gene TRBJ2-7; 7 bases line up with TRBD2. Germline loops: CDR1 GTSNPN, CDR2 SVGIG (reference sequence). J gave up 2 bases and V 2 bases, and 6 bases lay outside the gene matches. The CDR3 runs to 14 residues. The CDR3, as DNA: TGTGCCTGGAGTAAAGCGGGAACGGCCTACGAGCAGTACTTC. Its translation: CAWSKAGTAYEQYF.

In DNA, the CDR3 is TGTGCCAGCAGCGGACATATTCAAAAGGGGACCGGCCATGGCTACACCTTC. Its protein is CASSGHIQKGTGHGYTF. The V call is TRBV9, the J call TRBJ1-2; D may be TRBD1 (5 bases). Trimming left V 3 bases short and J 6 bases short, with 24 bases between. Per germline, CDR1 SGDLS and CDR2 YYNGEE. The length of the CDR3 is 17 residues.

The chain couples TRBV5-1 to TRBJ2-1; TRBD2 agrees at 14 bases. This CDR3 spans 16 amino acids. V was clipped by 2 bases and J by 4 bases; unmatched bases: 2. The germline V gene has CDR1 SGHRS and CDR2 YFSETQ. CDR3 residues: CASSFRLAGGYNEQFF. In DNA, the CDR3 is TGCGCCAGCAGCTTCAGACTAGCGGGAGGGTACAATGAGCAGTTCTTC.

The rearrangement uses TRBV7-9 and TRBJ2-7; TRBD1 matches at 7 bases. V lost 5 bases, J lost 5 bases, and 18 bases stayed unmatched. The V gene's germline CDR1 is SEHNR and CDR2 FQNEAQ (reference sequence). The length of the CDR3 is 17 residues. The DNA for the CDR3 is TGTGCCAGCAGCACCCGAATGGGACAGCCTAGAGACCACGAGCAGTACTTC. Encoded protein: CASSTRMGQPRDHEQYF.

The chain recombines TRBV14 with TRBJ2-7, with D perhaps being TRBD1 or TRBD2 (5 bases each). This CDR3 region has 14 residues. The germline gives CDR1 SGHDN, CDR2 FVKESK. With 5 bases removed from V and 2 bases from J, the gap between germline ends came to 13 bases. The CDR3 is CASSYGTGAYEQYF. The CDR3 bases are TGTGCCAGCAGCTACGGGACCGGGGCCTACGAGCAGTACTTC.

The CDR3 region has the DNA TGTGCCAGCAGCTCGAACAGGGGGCGCGACACCGGGGAGCTGTTTTTT. Residues: CASSSNRGRDTGELFF. This chain connects TRBV7-8 to TRBJ2-2; 9 bases are shared with TRBD1. Germline V gives CDR1 SGHVS, CDR2 FQNEAQ. The V and J ends lost 4 bases and 3 bases, in that order; junction bases with no gene match: 6. The CDR3 has 16 amino acids.

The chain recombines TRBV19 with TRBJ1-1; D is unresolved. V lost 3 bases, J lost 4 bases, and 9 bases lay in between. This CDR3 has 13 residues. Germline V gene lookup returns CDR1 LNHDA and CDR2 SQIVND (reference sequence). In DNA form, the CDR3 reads TGTGCCAGTAGTATGACGAGGTTCACTGAAGCTTTCTTT. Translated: CASSMTRFTEAFF.

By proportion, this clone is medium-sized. CDR3 amino acids: CASSKGHGGSYETEAFF. In nucleotides, the CDR3 is TGTGCCAGCAGCAAGGGACACGGAGGGTCTTACGAGACTGAAGCTTTCTTT. The chain recombines TRBV21-1 with TRBJ1-1. TRBV21-1 is a documented pseudogene. The CDR3 covers 17 residues.

CDR3 protein: CASSQDVPGLAAYEQYF. The DNA of the CDR3 is TGCGCCAGCAGCCAAGACGTTCCGGGACTAGCGGCCTACGAGCAGTACTTC. J is TRBJ2-7 and V is TRBV4-1, with 11 bases that match TRBD2. The CDR3 covers 17 residues. The J segment lost 2 bases and the V segment lost 0 bases, leaving 6 bases of the junction unmatched. CDR1 is MGHRA, CDR2 YSYEKL, per germline.